Listed here is a single TCR beta chain. These data are taken from a study of blood T cell repertoires in COVID-19. Sequencing was performed with immunoSEQ multiplex PCR; in TCRdb, only in-frame clones are kept and a portion is missing. The table has some 110,000 clones, roughly nine tenths seen once. CDR1 is KGHDR and CDR2 is SFDVKD in the germline V gene. The V segment lost 5 bases and the J segment 5 bases; nucleotides outside the gene matches: 7. There are 15 residues in the CDR3. The sequenced material came from peripheral blood. This receptor was taken from a man between 70 and 80 years old who had recovered from COVID-19. V gene TRBV24-1 combines with J gene TRBJ2-5; 10 positions agree with TRBD1. The DNA for the CDR3 is TGTGCCACCAGTGTGACAGGGGGCGCGGGGGAGACCCAGTACTTC. Translated, it gives CATSVTGGAGETQYF.